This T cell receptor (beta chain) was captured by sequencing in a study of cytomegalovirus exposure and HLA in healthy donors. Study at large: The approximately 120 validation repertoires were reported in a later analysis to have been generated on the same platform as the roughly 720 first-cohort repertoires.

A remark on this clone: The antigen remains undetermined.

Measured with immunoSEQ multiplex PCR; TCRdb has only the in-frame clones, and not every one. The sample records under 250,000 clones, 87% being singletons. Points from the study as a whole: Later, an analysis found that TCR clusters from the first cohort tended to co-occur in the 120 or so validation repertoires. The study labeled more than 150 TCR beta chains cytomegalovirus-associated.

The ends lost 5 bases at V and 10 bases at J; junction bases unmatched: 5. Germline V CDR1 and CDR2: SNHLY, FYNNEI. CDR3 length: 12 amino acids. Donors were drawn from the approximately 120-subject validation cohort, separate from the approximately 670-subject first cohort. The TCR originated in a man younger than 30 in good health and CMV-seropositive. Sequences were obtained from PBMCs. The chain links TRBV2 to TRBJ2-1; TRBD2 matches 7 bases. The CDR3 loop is CASSRAGEEQFF. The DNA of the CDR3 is TGTGCCAGCAGTCGGGCGGGAGAGGAGCAGTTCTTC. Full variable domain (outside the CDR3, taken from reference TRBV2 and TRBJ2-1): EPEVTQTPSHQVTQMGQEVILRCVPISNHLYFYWYRQILGQKVEFLVSFYNNEISEKSEIFDDQFSVERPDGSNFTLKIRSTKLEDSAMYFCASSRAGEEQFFGPGTRLTVL.